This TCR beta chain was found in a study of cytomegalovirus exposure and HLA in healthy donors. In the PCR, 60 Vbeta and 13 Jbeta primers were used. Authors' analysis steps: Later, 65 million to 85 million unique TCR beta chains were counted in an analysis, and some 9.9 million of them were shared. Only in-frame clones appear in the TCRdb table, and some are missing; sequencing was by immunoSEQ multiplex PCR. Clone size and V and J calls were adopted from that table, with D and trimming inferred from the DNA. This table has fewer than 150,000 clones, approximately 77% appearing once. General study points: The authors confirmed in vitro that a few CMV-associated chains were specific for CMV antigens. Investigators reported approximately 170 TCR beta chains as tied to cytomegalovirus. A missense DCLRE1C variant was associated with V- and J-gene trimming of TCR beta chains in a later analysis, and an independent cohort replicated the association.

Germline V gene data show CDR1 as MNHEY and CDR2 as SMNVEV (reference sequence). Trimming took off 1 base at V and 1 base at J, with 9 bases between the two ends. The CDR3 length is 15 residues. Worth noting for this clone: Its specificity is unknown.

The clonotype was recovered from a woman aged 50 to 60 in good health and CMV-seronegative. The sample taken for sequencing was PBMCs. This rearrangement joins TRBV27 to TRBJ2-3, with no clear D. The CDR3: CASSLFNRRTDTQYF. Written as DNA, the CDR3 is TGTGCCAGCAGTTTATTTAACAGACGCACAGATACGCAGTATTTT.